The 15 T cell receptor beta chains below come from one sample, sequenced in a study of radiotherapy plus CTLA-4 blockade in lung cancer. Some clones are missing from TCRdb's copy, which holds only in-frame ones; the method was immunoSEQ multiplex PCR. The sample yields over 10,000 clones, around 84% seen once. The sample was peripheral blood, taken from a patient treated with radiotherapy plus ipilimumab. Receptors were obtained from a human donor with non-small cell lung cancer that progressed on radiotherapy plus ipilimumab.

J is TRBJ2-7 and V is TRBV15; 8 nucleotides match TRBD2. J was trimmed by 2 bases and V by 4 bases; bases with no gene match: 1. Looked up from germline, CDR1 is LNHNV and CDR2 is YYDKDF (reference sequence). The CDR3 has 13 amino acids. CDR3 in amino acids: CATSTGLAYEQYF. DNA for the CDR3: TGTGCCACCAGCACGGGACTAGCCTACGAGCAGTACTTC. Drawing the rest from reference TRBV15 and TRBJ2-7, the complete variable domain is DAMVIQNPRYQVTQFGKPVTLSCSQTLNHNVMYWYQQKSSQAPKLLFHYYDKDFNNEADTPDNFQSRRPNTSFCFLDIRSPGLGDTAMYLCATSTGLAYEQYFGPGTRLTVT.

The sample holds a few counts of this clone. The V and J genes are TRBV5-8 and TRBJ2-2; D possibly matches TRBD1 or TRBD2 (5 bases each). V was pared by 3 bases and J by 4 bases, with 16 bases between. The length of the CDR3 is 16 residues. The germline CDR1 and CDR2 sequences are SGHTS and YDEGEE. For the CDR3, the DNA is TGTGCCAGCAGCTCCGGGACCCTGATGGGCACCGGGGAGCTGTTTTTT. This codes for CASSSGTLMGTGELFF.

This rearrangement joins TRBV19 to TRBJ1-6, with D unclear. Germline assignment: CDR1 LNHDA and CDR2 SQIVND (reference sequence). V lost 3 bases and J lost 4, with 7 bases in between. The CDR3 has 14 amino acids. The CDR3: CASSIRDYNSPLHF. CDR3 coding DNA: TGTGCCAGTAGTATTAGAGATTATAATTCACCCCTCCACTTT.

The chain links TRBV11-1 to TRBJ2-1; D is uncertain. Per the germline V gene, CDR1 is SGHAT and CDR2 is FQDESV (reference sequence). The CDR3 is 13 residues long. The ends were cut back, 5 bases at V and 6 bases at J, with 11 bases in the middle. The CDR3 nucleotides are TGTGCCAGCAGCCCCCTTGTAGTCAATGAGCAGTTCTTC. It yields the protein CASSPLVVNEQFF. The complete variable domain, with remaining parts taken from reference TRBV11-1 and TRBJ2-1, reads EAEVAQSPRYKITEKSQAVAFWCDPISGHATLYWYRQILGQGPELLVQFQDESVVDDSQLPKDRFSAERLKGVDSTLKIQPAELGDSAMYLCASSPLVVNEQFFGPGTRLTVL.

J is TRBJ2-5 and V is TRBV28, with 7 bases that match TRBD2. Germline trimming cut 6 bases from V and 5 bases from J; bases unmatched to any gene: 15. Per germline, CDR1 MDHEN and CDR2 SYDVKM. The CDR3 is 16 amino acids. CDR3 residues: CASRLRGGAVMETQYF. The CDR3 DNA follows: TGTGCCAGCAGACTCCGGGGAGGGGCCGTCATGGAGACCCAGTACTTC.

This chain joins TRBV2 and TRBJ2-3; D not resolved. This CDR3 spans 17 amino acids. Germline-derived CDR1 and CDR2 are SNHLY and FYNNEI. V lost 2 bases, J lost 0 bases, and 15 bases lay in between. CDR3 nucleotides: TGTGCCAGCAGTGAATTATGGCTGCCCTCTAGCACAGATACGCAGTATTTT. Translated: CASSELWLPSSTDTQYF.

V and J are TRBV5-5 and TRBJ1-1, with D tentatively TRBD1 (5 bases). V was trimmed by 0 bases and J by 10 bases, leaving 13 bases between them. In germline, CDR1 is SGHKS, CDR2 YYEKEE (reference sequence). The CDR3 sequence is 13 residues long. In nucleotides, the CDR3 is TGTGCCAGCAGCTTGGAGGAGGGGCGAGTAGCTTTCTTT. Translation: CASSLEEGRVAFF.

The V call is TRBV2, the J call TRBJ1-6; D may be TRBD1 (5 bases). The V gene lost 1 base and the J gene lost 10 bases, with 11 bases spanning the gap. Germline loops: CDR1 SNHLY, CDR2 FYNNEI. CDR3 length equals 14 residues. The CDR3 spells CASSEVQGKSPLHF. DNA for the CDR3: TGTGCCAGCAGTGAAGTTCAGGGAAAATCACCCCTCCACTTT. Full variable domain (outside the CDR3, taken from reference TRBV2 and TRBJ1-6): EPEVTQTPSHQVTQMGQEVILRCVPISNHLYFYWYRQILGQKVEFLVSFYNNEISEKSEIFDDQFSVERPDGSNFTLKIRSTKLEDSAMYFCASSEVQGKSPLHFGNGTRLTVT.

The rearrangement links TRBV6-5 to TRBJ2-7; TRBD2 matches at 7 bases. V gave up 0 bases and J gave up 0 bases; unmatched junction bases: 2. The CDR3 contains 15 residues. Germline lookup yields CDR1 MNHEY and CDR2 SVGAGI. The CDR3 here is CASSYSAGDSYEQYF. The CDR3 DNA sequence: TGTGCCAGCAGTTACTCCGCGGGGGACTCCTACGAGCAGTACTTC.

The chain couples TRBV29-1 to TRBJ2-3, with D perhaps matching TRBD2 (5 bases). Germline V gene lookup returns CDR1 SQVTM and CDR2 ANQGSEA. Trimming took off 5 bases at V and 0 bases at J, with 9 bases between the two ends. This CDR3 contains 13 residues. In DNA, the CDR3 is TGCAGCGTTACCGGGGTGAGCACAGATACGCAGTATTTT. This translates into CSVTGVSTDTQYF.

This chain connects TRBV10-3 to TRBJ1-2; D uncertain. The V gene lost 3 bases and the J gene lost 4 bases, with 12 bases spanning the gap. The CDR3 contains 14 residues. CDR1 is ENHRY, CDR2 SYGVKD, per germline. The CDR3 DNA is TGTGCCATCAGTGACTCGCAAAGCGCCTATGGCTACACCTTC. Its translation: CAISDSQSAYGYTF.

The V and J genes are TRBV6-1 and TRBJ2-1, with TRBD1 identical over 8 bases. Germline CDR1 reads MNHNS; CDR2 reads SASEGT. Trimming took 6 bases from V and 5 from J; bases not matched to a gene: 9. The CDR3 is made up of 15 amino acids. CDR3 amino acids: CASRIGQGYDNEQFF. DNA of the CDR3: TGTGCCAGCAGAATAGGACAGGGTTACGACAATGAGCAGTTCTTC.

The rearrangement joins TRBV7-3 to TRBJ2-7; tentative D call: TRBD2 (5 bases). V was cut by 5 bases and J by 7 bases, with 15 bases left in between. CDR3 length: 13 amino acids. Germline loops: CDR1 SGHTA, CDR2 FQGTGA. CDR3 sequence (DNA): TGTGCCAGCAGCCCACGGAGTGGCGGGGAGCAGTACTTC. Translation: CASSPRSGGEQYF. Variable domain in full (rest from reference TRBV7-3 and TRBJ2-7): GAGVSQTPSNKVTEKGKYVELRCDPISGHTALYWYRQSLGQGPEFLIYFQGTGAADDSGLPNDRFFAVRPEGSVSTLKIQRTERGDSAVYLCASSPRSGGEQYFGPGTRLTVT.

V and J are TRBV18 and TRBJ1-6, with a possible D match to TRBD1 (6 bases). The CDR3 loop spans 15 amino acids. Trimming removed 6 bases from V and 6 bases from J, with 15 bases in between. Per the germline V gene, CDR1 is KGHSH and CDR2 is LQKENI. The chain's CDR3 is CASSPGASGNSPLHF. CDR3 in DNA: TGTGCCAGCTCTCCAGGGGCTTCGGGTAATTCACCCCTCCACTTT. Full variable domain (outside the CDR3, taken from reference TRBV18 and TRBJ1-6): NAGVMQNPRHLVRRRGQEARLRCSPMKGHSHVYWYRQLPEEGLKFMVYLQKENIIDESGMPKERFSAEFPKEGPSILRIQQVVRGDSAAYFCASSPGASGNSPLHFGNGTRLTVT.

The chain uses TRBV9 and TRBJ1-6; 7 bases map to TRBD1. The CDR3 totals 15 residues. Trimming took 0 bases from V and 7 from J; bases not matched to a gene: 4. Germline lookup yields CDR1 SGDLS and CDR2 YYNGEE. The CDR3: CASSVGQGANSPLHF. In nucleotides, the CDR3 is TGTGCCAGCAGCGTAGGACAGGGTGCAAATTCACCCCTCCACTTT. The full variable domain, completed using reference TRBV9 and TRBJ1-6, is DSGVTQTPKHLITATGQRVTLRCSPRSGDLSVYWYQQSLDQGLQFLIQYYNGEERAKGNILERFSAQQFPDLHSELNLSSLELGDSALYFCASSVGQGANSPLHFGNGTRLTVT.